The clone carrying this TCR beta chain has at least ten counts. Its antigen is not known. V was shortened by 5 bases and J by 10 bases, with 18 bases between the two germline ends. The CDR3 contains 14 residues. Per germline, CDR1 DFQATT and CDR2 SNEGSKA (reference sequence). TCRdb used MiXCR to reprocess the RT-PCR reads, holding one entry per CDR3 protein. The table has approximately 480,000 distinct CDR3 sequences, around 9.9% seen once. The data belong to a study of response to subunit inactivated influenza vaccine. Study-wide results and caveats: The authors put forward the suggestion that each seasonal influenza vaccination may bring in only a limited number of new T cells.

The V gene is TRBV20-1, the J gene TRBJ1-6; possible D gene TRBD1, 5 bases. The sequenced sample was PBMCs from blood, obtained 40 to 50 days after vaccination. The sequence was obtained from a man aged 45 to 65 who received an inactivated influenza vaccine. The chain's CDR3 is CSAPGAHSGSPLHF. CDR3 nucleotides: TGCAGTGCTCCTGGGGCTCATTCGGGATCACCCCTCCACTTT.